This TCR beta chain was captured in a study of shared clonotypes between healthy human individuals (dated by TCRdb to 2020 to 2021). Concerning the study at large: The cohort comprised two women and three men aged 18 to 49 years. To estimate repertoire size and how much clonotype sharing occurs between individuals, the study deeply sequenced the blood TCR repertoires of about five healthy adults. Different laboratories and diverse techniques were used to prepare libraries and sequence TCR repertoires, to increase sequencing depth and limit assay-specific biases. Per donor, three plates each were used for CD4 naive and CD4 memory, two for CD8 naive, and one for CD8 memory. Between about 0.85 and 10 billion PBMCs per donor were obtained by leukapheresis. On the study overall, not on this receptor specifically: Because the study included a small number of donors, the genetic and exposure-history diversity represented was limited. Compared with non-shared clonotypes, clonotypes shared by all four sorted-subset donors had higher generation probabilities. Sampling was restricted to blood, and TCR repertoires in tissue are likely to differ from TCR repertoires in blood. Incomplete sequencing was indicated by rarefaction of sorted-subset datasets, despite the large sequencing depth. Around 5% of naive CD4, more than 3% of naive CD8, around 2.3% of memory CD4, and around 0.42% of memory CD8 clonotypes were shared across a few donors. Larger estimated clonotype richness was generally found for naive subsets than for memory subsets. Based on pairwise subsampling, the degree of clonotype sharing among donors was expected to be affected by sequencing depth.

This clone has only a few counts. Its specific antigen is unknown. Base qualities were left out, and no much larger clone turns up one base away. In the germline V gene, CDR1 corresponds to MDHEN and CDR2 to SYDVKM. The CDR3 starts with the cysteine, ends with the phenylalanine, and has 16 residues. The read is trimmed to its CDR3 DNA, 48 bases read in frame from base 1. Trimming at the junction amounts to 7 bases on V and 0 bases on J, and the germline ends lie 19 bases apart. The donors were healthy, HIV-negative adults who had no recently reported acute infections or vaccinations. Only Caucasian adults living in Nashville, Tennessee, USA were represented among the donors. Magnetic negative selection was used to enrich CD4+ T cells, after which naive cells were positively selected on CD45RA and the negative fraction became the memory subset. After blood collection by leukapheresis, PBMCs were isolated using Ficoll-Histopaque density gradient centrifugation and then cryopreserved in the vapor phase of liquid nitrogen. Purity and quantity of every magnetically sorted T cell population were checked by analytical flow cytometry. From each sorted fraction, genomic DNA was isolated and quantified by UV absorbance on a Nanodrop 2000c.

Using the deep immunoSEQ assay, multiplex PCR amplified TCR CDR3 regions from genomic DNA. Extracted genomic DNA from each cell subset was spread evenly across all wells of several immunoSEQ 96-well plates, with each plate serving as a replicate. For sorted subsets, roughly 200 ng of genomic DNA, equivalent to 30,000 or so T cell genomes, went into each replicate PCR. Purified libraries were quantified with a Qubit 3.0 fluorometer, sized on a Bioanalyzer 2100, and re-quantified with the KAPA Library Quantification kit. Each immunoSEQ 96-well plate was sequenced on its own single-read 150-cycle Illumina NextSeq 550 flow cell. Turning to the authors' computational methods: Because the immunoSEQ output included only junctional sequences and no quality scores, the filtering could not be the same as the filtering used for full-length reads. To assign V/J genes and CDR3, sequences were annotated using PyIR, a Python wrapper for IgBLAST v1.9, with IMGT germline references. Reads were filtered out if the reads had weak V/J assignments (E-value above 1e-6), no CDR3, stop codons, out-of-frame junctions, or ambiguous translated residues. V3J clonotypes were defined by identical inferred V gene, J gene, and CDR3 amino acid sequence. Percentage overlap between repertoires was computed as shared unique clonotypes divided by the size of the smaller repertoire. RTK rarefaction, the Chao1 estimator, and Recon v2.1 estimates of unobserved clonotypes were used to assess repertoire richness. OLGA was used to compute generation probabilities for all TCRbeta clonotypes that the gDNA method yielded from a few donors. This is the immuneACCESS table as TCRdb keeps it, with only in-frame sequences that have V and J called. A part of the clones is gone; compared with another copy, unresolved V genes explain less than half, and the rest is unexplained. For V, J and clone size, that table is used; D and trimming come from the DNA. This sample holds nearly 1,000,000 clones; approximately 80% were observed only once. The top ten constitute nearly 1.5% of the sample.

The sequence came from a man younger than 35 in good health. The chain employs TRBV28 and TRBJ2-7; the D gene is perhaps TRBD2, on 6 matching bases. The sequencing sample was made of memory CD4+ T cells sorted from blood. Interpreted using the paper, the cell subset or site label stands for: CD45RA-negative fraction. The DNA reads TGTGCCAGCAAATCCGGGACTCAAGGTCCCTCCTACGAGCAGTACTTC. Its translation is CASKSGTQGPSYEQYF.